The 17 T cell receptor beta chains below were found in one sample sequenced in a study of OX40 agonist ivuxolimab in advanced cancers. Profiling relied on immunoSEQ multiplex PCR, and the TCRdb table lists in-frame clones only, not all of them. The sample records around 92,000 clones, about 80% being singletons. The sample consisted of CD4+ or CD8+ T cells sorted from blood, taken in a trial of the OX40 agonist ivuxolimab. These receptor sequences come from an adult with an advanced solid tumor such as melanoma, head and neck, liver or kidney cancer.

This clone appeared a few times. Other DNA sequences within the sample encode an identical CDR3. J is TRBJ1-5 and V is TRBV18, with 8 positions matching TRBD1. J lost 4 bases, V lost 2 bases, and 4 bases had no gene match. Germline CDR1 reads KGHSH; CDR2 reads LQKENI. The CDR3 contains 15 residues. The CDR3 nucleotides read TGTGCCAGCTCACCAGACAGGGGTGGAAATCAGCCCCAGCATTTT. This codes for CASSPDRGGNQPQHF.

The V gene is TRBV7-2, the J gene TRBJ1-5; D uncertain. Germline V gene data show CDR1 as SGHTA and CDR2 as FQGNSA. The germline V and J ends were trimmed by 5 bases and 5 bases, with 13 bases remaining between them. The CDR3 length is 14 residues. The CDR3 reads CASSPHWGDQPQHF. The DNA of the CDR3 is TGTGCCAGCAGCCCACATTGGGGTGATCAGCCCCAGCATTTT.

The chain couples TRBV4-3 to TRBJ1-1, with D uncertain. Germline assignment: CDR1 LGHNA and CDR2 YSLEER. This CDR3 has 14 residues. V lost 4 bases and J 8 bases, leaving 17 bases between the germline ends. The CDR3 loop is CASSPSAGRLEAFF. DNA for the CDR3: TGCGCCAGCAGCCCCTCGGCCGGGCGGTTAGAAGCTTTCTTT.

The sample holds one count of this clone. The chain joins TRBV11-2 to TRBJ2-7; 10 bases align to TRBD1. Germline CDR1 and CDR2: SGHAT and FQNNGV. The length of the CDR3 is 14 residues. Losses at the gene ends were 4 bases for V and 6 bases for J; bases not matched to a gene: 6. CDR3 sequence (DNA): TGTGCCAGCAGCTCCCGGGACAGGGGTGGCGAGCAGTACTTC. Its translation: CASSSRDRGGEQYF.

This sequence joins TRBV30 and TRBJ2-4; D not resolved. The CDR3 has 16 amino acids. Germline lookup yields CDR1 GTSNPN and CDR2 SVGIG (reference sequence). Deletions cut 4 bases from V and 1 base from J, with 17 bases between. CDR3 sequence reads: CAWTRHNGAAKNIQYF. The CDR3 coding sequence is TGTGCCTGGACCAGACACAACGGAGCTGCCAAAAACATTCAGTACTTC. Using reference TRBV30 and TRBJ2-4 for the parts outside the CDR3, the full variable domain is SQTIHQWPATLVQPVGSPLSLECTVEGTSNPNLYWYRQAAGRGLQLLFYSVGIGQISSEVPQNLSASRPQDRQFILSSKKLLLSDSGFYLCAWTRHNGAAKNIQYFGAGTRLSVL.

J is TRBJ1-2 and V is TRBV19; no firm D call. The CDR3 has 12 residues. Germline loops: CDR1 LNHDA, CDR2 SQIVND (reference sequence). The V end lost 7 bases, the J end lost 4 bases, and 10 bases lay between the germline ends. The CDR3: CASNRGSYGYTF. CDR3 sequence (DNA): TGTGCCAGTAATCGGGGATCCTATGGCTACACCTTC.

The CDR3 region is CASAGGDTQYF. CDR3 coding DNA: TGTGCCTCCGCGGGGGGGGATACGCAGTATTTT. V usage is TRBV30 and J usage is TRBJ2-3; TRBD2 agrees at 9 bases. Germline lookup yields CDR1 GTSNPN and CDR2 SVGIG (reference sequence). V dropped 7 bases and J dropped 6; count of bases not matched to a gene: 2. The CDR3 is made up of 11 amino acids.

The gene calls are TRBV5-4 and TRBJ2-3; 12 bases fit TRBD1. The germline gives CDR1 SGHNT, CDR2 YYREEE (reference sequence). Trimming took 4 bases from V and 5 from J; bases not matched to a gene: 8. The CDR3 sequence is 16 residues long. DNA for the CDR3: TGTGCCAGCAGCGTGCCGGGACAGGGGGCGGGAGATACGCAGTATTTT. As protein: CASSVPGQGAGDTQYF.

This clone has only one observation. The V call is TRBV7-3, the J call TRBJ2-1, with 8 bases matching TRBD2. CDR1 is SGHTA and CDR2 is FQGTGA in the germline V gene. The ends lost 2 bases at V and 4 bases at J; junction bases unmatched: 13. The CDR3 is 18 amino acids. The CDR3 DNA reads TGTGCCAGCAGCTTAGACGACGCTAAGGCTAGCGGGTACAATGAGCAGTTCTTC. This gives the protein CASSLDDAKASGYNEQFF.

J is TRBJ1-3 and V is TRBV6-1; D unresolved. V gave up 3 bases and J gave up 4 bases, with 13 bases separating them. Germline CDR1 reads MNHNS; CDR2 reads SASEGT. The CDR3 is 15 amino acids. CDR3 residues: CASSDDATEGNTIYF. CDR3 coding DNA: TGTGCCAGCAGTGATGACGCCACCGAAGGAAACACCATATATTTT.

The chain's CDR3 is CASSSIGQGPDTQYF. CDR3 coding DNA: TGTGCCAGCAGCTCTATCGGACAGGGGCCAGATACGCAGTATTTT. The genes are TRBV9 and TRBJ2-3; 9 bases fit TRBD1. V lost 4 bases and J lost 4; bases outside the gene matches: 7. Germline-derived CDR1 and CDR2 are SGDLS and YYNGEE. The CDR3 totals 15 residues.

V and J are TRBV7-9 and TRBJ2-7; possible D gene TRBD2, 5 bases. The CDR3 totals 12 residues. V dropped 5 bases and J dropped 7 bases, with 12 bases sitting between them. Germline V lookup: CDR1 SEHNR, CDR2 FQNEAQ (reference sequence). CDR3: CASSGELGEQYF. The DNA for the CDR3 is TGTGCCAGCAGCGGGGAGTTGGGGGAGCAGTACTTC.

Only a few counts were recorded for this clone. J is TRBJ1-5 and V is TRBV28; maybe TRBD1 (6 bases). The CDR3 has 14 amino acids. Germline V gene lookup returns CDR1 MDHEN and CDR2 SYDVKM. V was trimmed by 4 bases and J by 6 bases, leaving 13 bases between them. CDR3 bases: TGTGCCAGCAGTTCGATGGGGGGCAGTCAGCCCCAGCATTTT. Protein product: CASSSMGGSQPQHF.

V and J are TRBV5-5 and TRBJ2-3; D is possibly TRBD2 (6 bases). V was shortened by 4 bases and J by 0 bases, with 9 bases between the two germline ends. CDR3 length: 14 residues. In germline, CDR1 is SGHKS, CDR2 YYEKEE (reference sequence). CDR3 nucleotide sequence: TGTGCCAGCAGCCTCGGGGGAAGCACAGATACGCAGTATTTT. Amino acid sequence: CASSLGGSTDTQYF.

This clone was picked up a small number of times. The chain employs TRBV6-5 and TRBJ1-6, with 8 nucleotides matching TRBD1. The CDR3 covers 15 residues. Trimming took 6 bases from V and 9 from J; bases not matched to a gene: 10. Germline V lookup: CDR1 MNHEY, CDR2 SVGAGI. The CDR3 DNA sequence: TGTGCCAGCAGGCAGGGGGCCTACCGGGGTTCACCCCTCCACTTT. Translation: CASRQGAYRGSPLHF.

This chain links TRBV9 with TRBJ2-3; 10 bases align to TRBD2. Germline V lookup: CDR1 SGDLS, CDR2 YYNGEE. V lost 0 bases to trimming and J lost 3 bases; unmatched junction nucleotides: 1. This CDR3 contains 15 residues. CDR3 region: CASSVELAGTDTQYF. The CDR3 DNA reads TGTGCCAGCAGCGTAGAACTAGCGGGGACAGATACGCAGTATTTT.

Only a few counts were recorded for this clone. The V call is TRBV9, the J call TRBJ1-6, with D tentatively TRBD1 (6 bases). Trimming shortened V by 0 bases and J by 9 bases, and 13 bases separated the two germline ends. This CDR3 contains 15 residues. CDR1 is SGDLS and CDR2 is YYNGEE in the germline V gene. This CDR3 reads CASSVGGRGGSPLHF. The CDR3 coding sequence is TGTGCCAGCAGCGTAGGCGGCAGGGGAGGTTCACCCCTCCACTTT.